This TCR beta chain was found in a study of cytomegalovirus exposure and HLA in healthy donors. Study details: Earlier, approximately 110 million unique TCR beta sequences were recovered from some 200 million T cells by an analysis.

Regarding the study as a whole: After further analysis at a later stage, 15,000 to 20,000 TCR beta sequences were associated with HLA alleles at 0.05 false discovery rate. According to an earlier analysis, most TCR beta V segments yielded productive rearrangements about 87% or about 30% of the time.

Donors were ostensibly healthy at sampling, although undocumented immune exposures were probable. A multiplex PCR was run with 60 Vbeta primers and 13 Jbeta primers. TCRdb keeps only in-frame clones here, not all; method: immunoSEQ multiplex PCR. The data hold about 120,000 clones, with over 60% observed a single time. The CDR3 loop spans 14 amino acids. CDR1 and CDR2 from the germline V gene are SSHAT and FNYEAQ (reference sequence). A remark on this clone: No antigen is known for it. A read error may produce the germline difference seen at one junction end.

The sequenced sample was PBMCs. The chain couples TRBV7-7 to TRBJ2-5; D perhaps matches TRBD1 (6 bases). This TCR came from a man aged 25 to 45 in good health and CMV-seropositive. The DNA for the CDR3 is TGTGCTAGCAGCCGCTCCATCCTGGGGGCGACCCAGTACTTC. This gives the protein CASSRSILGATQYF.